The 10 T cell receptor beta chains given below trace back to one sample, sequenced in a study of Graves' ophthalmopathy and Graves' hyperthyroidism. Amplification targeted the TCR beta CDR3 regions, with RNA transcripts as the source material. RT-PCR was first run with HTBI primers, then multiplex PCR in a second round. TCRdb recomputed calls from the multiplex PCR reads with MiXCR, one row per CDR3 protein. The table includes 600,000 to 950,000 distinct CDR3 sequences, 35% to 50% detected once. The sample was peripheral blood. The receptors stem from an adult man with Graves' ophthalmopathy.

This clonotype turned up a few times. This chain connects TRBV25-1 to TRBJ1-2; D call uncertain. The germline gives CDR1 MGHDK, CDR2 SYGVNS. Trimming removed 7 bases at V and 8 bases at J, with 14 bases between. CDR3 length: 12 residues. DNA of the CDR3: TGTGCCAGCAAAGGCGTTTGGAAGGGCTACACCTTC. It yields the protein CASKGVWKGYTF.

The chain is built from TRBV4-1 and TRBJ2-3; TRBD2 might be the D (7 bases). Trimming removed 4 bases from V and 6 bases from J, with 14 bases in between. The CDR3 consists of 14 residues. Germline assignment: CDR1 MGHRA and CDR2 YSYEKL. CDR3 region: CASSRGLGGDTQYF. CDR3 DNA: TGCGCCAGCAGCCGAGGACTAGGGGGGGATACGCAGTATTTT.

This clonotype showed up just a few times. The chain employs TRBV20-1 and TRBJ1-2, with 7 nucleotides matching TRBD1. The germline V gene encodes CDR1 DFQATT and CDR2 SNEGSKA (reference sequence). The CDR3 spans 12 residues. J gave up 6 bases and V 6 bases, and 7 bases lay outside the gene matches. CDR3 protein: CSAGRGDHGYTF. CDR3 sequence (DNA): TGCAGTGCGGGCAGGGGGGATCATGGCTACACCTTC.

This rearrangement joins TRBV29-1 to TRBJ1-2; D is unresolved. The CDR3 runs to 12 residues. V shed 8 bases and J shed 4 bases, with 14 bases lying between them. Germline CDR1 SQVTM, CDR2 ANQGSEA. The CDR3 DNA follows: TGCAGCTTGGATCGGGGAAGCTATGGCTACACCTTC. It is translated as CSLDRGSYGYTF. Variable domain in full (rest from reference TRBV29-1 and TRBJ1-2): SAVISQKPSRDICQRGTSLTIQCQVDSQVTMMFWYRQQPGQSLTLIATANQGSEATYESGFVIDKFPISRPNLTFSTLTVSNMSPEDSSIYLCSLDRGSYGYTFGSGTRLTVV.

This chain links TRBV29-1 with TRBJ1-2; 7 nucleotides match TRBD1. The CDR3 loop spans 12 amino acids. CDR1 is SQVTM, CDR2 ANQGSEA, per germline. Trimming cost V 3 bases and J 6 bases; bases outside gene matches: 4. The CDR3 loop is CSVDKGANGYTF. The CDR3 DNA reads as TGCAGCGTTGACAAGGGGGCGAATGGCTACACCTTC.

The chain links TRBV11-1 to TRBJ1-6; D perhaps matches TRBD1 (6 bases). The V gene's germline CDR1 is SGHAT and CDR2 FQDESV (reference sequence). This CDR3 is 15 amino acids long. V was trimmed by 5 bases and J by 9 bases, leaving 17 bases between them. The CDR3 here is CASSQSGQGSSPLHF. The CDR3, as DNA: TGTGCCAGCAGCCAAAGTGGGCAGGGGAGTTCACCCCTCCACTTT.

The chain combines TRBV24-1 with TRBJ1-4; a weak D match, TRBD1 (6 bases). CDR1 is KGHDR and CDR2 is SFDVKD in the germline V gene. Trimming cost V 4 bases and J 7 bases, with 12 bases left between them. The CDR3 runs to 14 residues. The DNA for the CDR3 is TGTGCCACCAGTGACCCACAGGGAGGTGAAAAACTGTTTTTT. Translated, it gives CATSDPQGGEKLFF.

This sequence joins TRBV7-9 and TRBJ2-5; 9 bases fit TRBD2. The DNA end is a closer match to TRBJ2-7, so the J assignment may be wrong. The CDR3 is made up of 15 amino acids. In germline, CDR1 is SEHNR, CDR2 FQNEAQ (reference sequence). CDR3 protein: CASRPYAGGTYEQYF. In DNA form, the CDR3 reads TGTGCCAGCAGACCTTACGCGGGAGGGACCTACGAGCAGTACTTC.

The chain employs TRBV16 and TRBJ1-2; TRBD1 is a possible D gene (5 bases). The germline gives CDR1 KGHSY, CDR2 FQNENV. This CDR3 is 17 amino acids long. V shed 0 bases and J shed 2 bases, with 16 bases lying between them. The DNA for the CDR3 is TGTGCCAGCAGCCAATCTGTTCGGACAAACCCAAACTATGGCTACACCTTC. This gives the protein CASSQSVRTNPNYGYTF.

The chain recombines TRBV2 with TRBJ2-7, with D possibly matching TRBD1 (6 bases). The CDR3 runs 13 residues. V gave up 4 bases and J gave up 5 bases, with 12 bases separating them. The germline V gene has CDR1 SNHLY and CDR2 FYNNEI. As DNA, the CDR3 is TGTGCCAGCAGTGCTAGCTGGACAGACGAGCAGTACTTC. This translates into CASSASWTDEQYF.